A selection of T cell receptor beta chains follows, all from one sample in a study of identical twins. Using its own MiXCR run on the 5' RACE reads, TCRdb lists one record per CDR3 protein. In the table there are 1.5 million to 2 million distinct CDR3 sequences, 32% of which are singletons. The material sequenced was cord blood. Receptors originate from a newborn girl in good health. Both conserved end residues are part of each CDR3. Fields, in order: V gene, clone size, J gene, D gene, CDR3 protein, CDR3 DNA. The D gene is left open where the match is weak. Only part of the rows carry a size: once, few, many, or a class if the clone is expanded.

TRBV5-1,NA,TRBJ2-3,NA,CASTRSGTSTDTQYF,TGCGCCAGCACTAGAAGCGGTACTAGCACAGATACGCAGTATTTT
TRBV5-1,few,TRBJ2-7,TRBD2,CASSSMTSAITYEQYF,TGCGCCAGCAGCTCAATGACTAGCGCGATAACCTACGAGCAGTACTTC
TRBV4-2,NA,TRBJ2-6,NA,CASSQEEQPPGANVLTF,TGTGCCAGCAGCCAAGAGGAACAGCCACCTGGGGCCAACGTCCTGACTTTC
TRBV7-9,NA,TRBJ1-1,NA,CASSQPIRVMNTEAFF,TGTGCCAGCAGCCAACCCATTAGGGTAATGAACACTGAAGCTTTCTTT
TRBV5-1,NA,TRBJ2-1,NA,CASSPTTRGNEQFF,TGCGCCAGCAGCCCAACGACCCGAGGGAATGAGCAGTTCTTC
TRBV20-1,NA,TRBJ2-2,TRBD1,CSARDSAQGAGELFF,TGCAGTGCTAGAGATAGCGCCCAGGGGGCCGGGGAGCTGTTTTTT
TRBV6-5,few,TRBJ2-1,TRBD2,CASSYSTGTSGLGREFF,TGTGCCAGCAGTTACTCAACCGGGACTAGCGGTTTAGGGAGAGAGTTCTTC
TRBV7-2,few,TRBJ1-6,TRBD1,CASSPGGTAYNSPLHF,TGTGCCAGCAGCCCGGGCGGGACAGCTTATAATTCACCCCTCCACTTT
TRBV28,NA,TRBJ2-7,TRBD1,CASSPPGQGLFYEQYF,TGTGCCAGCAGTCCTCCGGGACAGGGACTTTTCTACGAGCAGTACTTC
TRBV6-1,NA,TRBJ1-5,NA,CAGSEQVIHQPQHF,TGTGCCGGCAGTGAACAAGTAATCCATCAGCCCCAGCATTTT
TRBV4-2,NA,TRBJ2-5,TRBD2,CASSLTGGPYETQYF,TGTGCCAGCAGCCTCACGGGGGGACCCTATGAGACCCAGTACTTC
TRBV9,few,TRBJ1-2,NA,CASSVVENGYTF,TGTGCCAGCAGCGTAGTGGAGAATGGCTACACCTTC
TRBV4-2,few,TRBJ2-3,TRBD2,CASSLRRTSGSTDTQYF,TGTGCCAGCAGCCTACGTAGGACTAGCGGTAGCACAGATACGCAGTATTTT
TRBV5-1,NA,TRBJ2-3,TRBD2,CASSLYGGLDPYTDTQYF,TGCGCCAGCAGCTTGTATGGCGGACTAGACCCTTACACAGATACGCAGTATTTT
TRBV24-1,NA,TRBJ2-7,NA,CATSLGGGYEQYF,TGTGCCACCAGTCTAGGAGGAGGCTACGAGCAGTACTTC
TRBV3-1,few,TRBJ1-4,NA,CASRLTALGEKLFF,TGTGCCAGCAGGTTAACAGCCCTCGGAGAAAAACTGTTTTTT
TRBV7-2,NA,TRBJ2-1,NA,CASRPGPYSYNEQFF,TGTGCCAGCAGGCCTGGACCCTACTCCTACAATGAGCAGTTCTTC
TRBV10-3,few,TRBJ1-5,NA,CAIRPHSNQPQHF,TGTGCCATCAGGCCTCATAGCAATCAGCCCCAGCATTTT
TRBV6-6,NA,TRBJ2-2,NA,CASSYPGENTGGLFF,TGTGCCAGCAGTTATCCAGGGGAAAACACCGGGGGGCTGTTTTTT
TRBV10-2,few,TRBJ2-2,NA,CASTPTSGTRPPGTGELFF,TGCGCCAGCACTCCTACGTCCGGGACCCGACCCCCGGGGACCGGGGAGCTGTTTTTT
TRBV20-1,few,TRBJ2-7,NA,CSAPSGVAASYEQYF,TGCAGTGCCCCCTCGGGGGTAGCGGCATCCTACGAGCAGTACTTC
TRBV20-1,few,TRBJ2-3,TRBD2,CSARGHWTSGSTDTQYF,TGCAGTGCTAGAGGGCATTGGACTAGCGGGAGCACAGATACGCAGTATTTT
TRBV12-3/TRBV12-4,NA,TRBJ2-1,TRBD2,CASSLGVGLAVTSSYNEQFF,TGTGCCAGCAGTTTAGGGGTGGGACTAGCGGTTACCAGCTCCTACAATGAGCAGTTCTTC
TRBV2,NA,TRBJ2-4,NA,CASREYREQYF,TGTGCCAGCAGAGAGTATCGGGAGCAGTACTTC
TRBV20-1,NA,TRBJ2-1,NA,CSARIDWDTEQFF,TGCAGTGCTAGAATCGACTGGGACACTGAGCAGTTCTTC
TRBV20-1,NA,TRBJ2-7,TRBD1,CSANNRGLGQYF,TGCAGTGCCAACAACAGGGGCCTGGGGCAGTACTTC
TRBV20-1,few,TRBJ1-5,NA,CSASLGPGNQPQHF,TGCAGTGCTAGTCTGGGTCCCGGCAATCAGCCCCAGCATTTT
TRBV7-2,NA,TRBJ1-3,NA,CASSFRGMGNTIYF,TGTGCCAGCAGCTTCAGGGGTATGGGAAACACCATATATTTT
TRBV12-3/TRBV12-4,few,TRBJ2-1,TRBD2,CASRNPGTSGREGQFF,TGTGCCAGCAGGAATCCAGGGACTAGCGGGAGGGAGGGGCAGTTCTTC
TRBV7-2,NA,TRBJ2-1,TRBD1,CASSPGGAVHNEQFF,TGTGCCAGCAGCCCAGGGGGCGCTGTGCACAATGAGCAGTTCTTC
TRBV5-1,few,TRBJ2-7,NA,CASSSRGTSYEQYF,TGCGCCAGCAGCTCCCGTGGGACGTCATACGAGCAGTACTTC
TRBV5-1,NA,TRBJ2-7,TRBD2,CASSREGPDRASGSKRGYEQYF,TGCGCCAGCAGCCGGGAAGGTCCTGATCGGGCTAGCGGGAGTAAAAGGGGCTACGAGCAGTACTTC
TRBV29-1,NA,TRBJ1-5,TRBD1,CSVSLTGVGQPQHF,TGCAGCGTTTCCCTGACAGGGGTTGGGCAGCCCCAGCATTTT
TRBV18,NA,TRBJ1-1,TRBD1,CASSPPRQGMNTEAFF,TGTGCCAGCTCACCACCGCGACAGGGGATGAACACTGAAGCTTTCTTT
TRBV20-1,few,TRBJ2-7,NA,CSARPRGPYEQYF,TGCAGTGCTAGACCCAGGGGACCCTACGAGCAGTACTTC
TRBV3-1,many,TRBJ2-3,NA,CASSQVGGGTDTQYF,TGTGCCAGCAGCCAAGTGGGCGGGGGCACAGATACGCAGTATTTT
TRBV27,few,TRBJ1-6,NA,CASSSGRPRYNSPLHF,TGTGCCAGCAGTTCGGGCAGGCCGCGCTATAATTCACCCCTCCACTTT
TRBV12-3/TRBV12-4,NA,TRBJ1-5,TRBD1,CASSLIRTGKYSNQPQHF,TGTGCCAGCAGTTTGATCCGGACAGGGAAGTATAGCAATCAGCCCCAGCATTTT
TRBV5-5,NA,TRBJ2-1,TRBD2,CASSLVGTRGNEQFF,TGTGCCAGCAGCCTGGTAGGGACTAGAGGAAATGAGCAGTTCTTC
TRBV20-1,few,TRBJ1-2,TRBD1,CSASPQGLDYGYTF,TGCAGTGCTAGCCCACAGGGGTTGGACTATGGCTACACCTTC
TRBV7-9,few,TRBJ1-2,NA,CASSSTALGGGYTF,TGTGCCAGCAGCTCGACAGCTCTGGGTGGTGGCTACACCTTC